Below, one T cell receptor beta chain is given with its context. Its antigen is not known. The data originate from a study of Ad26.COV2.S vaccination and SARS-CoV-2 variants. Study-wide background: Intramuscularly, Ad26.COV2.S was given either once or twice, 56 days apart. Study-wide results and limits: Total T cell responses were possibly underestimated by TCR breadth and depth analyses.

Sequencing used immunoSEQ multiplex PCR; TCRdb keeps in-frame clones, though not all of them. The data contain about 330,000 clones, roughly 90% of them seen just once; the ten biggest clones take up about 5%. The V gene lost 0 bases and the J gene lost 5 bases, with 5 bases spanning the gap. The CDR3 runs to 13 residues. Germline V gene data show CDR1 as KGHSH and CDR2 as LQKENI. Regarding treatment: 19 received Ad26.COV2.S at low or high dose, single or two shots; several received placebo; per-sample allocation not given. Samples came from day 63 after the first vaccine or placebo injection. The sequence was collected from a person between 18 and 65 years old who received the Ad26.COV2.S COVID-19 vaccine or a placebo. Sequences were derived from peripheral blood, sampled in a trial of Ad26.COV2.S vaccine versus placebo. The chain combines TRBV18 with TRBJ1-3; D remains ambiguous. CDR3 residues: CASSPPTRNTIYF. The DNA of the CDR3 is TGTGCCAGCTCACCACCGACAAGAAACACCATATATTTT.